The next 28 T cell receptor beta chains were all read from a single sample in a study of Ad26.COV2.S vaccination and SARS-CoV-2 variants. Sequenced by immunoSEQ multiplex PCR; TCRdb stores in-frame clones only, minus some. The sample carries 410,000 or so clones, roughly 90% recorded once. Described treatment: roughly 19 received Ad26.COV2.S at low or high dose, single or two shots; 5 received placebo; per-sample allocation not given. Day 63 following the first vaccine or placebo injection was when the samples were taken. This specimen consisted of peripheral blood, obtained in a trial of Ad26.COV2.S vaccine versus placebo. The receptor source for this set is a person between 18 and 59 years old who received the Ad26.COV2.S COVID-19 vaccine or a placebo.

This sequence joins TRBV19 and TRBJ1-2; D not certain. CDR1 is LNHDA, CDR2 SQIVND, per germline (reference sequence). This CDR3 has 16 residues. V was clipped by 3 bases and J by 8 bases, with 22 bases between them. Here the CDR3 DNA reads TGTGCCAGTAGTATGAGAAGGGAAGATTTCAGGCGCGGCTACACCTTC. Its translation is CASSMRREDFRRGYTF.

The V and J genes are TRBV30 and TRBJ2-5; perhaps D is TRBD1 or TRBD2 (6 bases each). Germline V lookup: CDR1 GTSNPN, CDR2 SVGIG (reference sequence). V lost 4 bases and J lost 5, with 20 bases in between. This CDR3 region has 15 residues. The DNA of the CDR3 is TGTGCCTGGAAGCGTGGCAAAGGGGGGAGGGAGACCCAGTACTTC. Translated, it gives CAWKRGKGGRETQYF.

In this sample, this clone turned up once. This chain uses TRBV19 with TRBJ2-3; TRBD2 might be the D (5 bases). Germline assignment: CDR1 LNHDA and CDR2 SQIVND (reference sequence). CDR3 length: 15 residues. Trimming took off 4 bases at V and 2 bases at J, with 13 bases between the two ends. The CDR3 protein is CASSRNGLNTDTQYF. The CDR3 DNA sequence: TGTGCCAGTAGTAGGAATGGACTGAACACAGATACGCAGTATTTT.

With regard to this clone: This CDR3 fails to terminate in the conserved phenylalanine or tryptophan, so it likely reflects a read error. The DNA is left out, because the CDR3 cannot be placed on it with certainty; the CDR3 is given as TCRdb lists it. V usage is TRBV6-5 and J usage is TRBJ1-1; TRBD1 is taken as the D call from the table, unchecked against the DNA. Germline assignment: CDR1 MNHEY and CDR2 SVGAGI. The CDR3 sequence runs 14 residues, both termini included. This CDR3 reads CASRGESGTGLLLT.

This chain joins TRBV6-2 or TRBV6-3 and TRBJ1-4; 7 bases are a match to TRBD1. With 4 bases clipped from V and 4 bases from J, the junction kept 3 bases outside the gene matches. The CDR3 sequence is 14 residues long. Germline assignment: CDR1 MNHEY and CDR2 SVGEGT. The CDR3 here is CASSLGQNNEKLFF. CDR3 coding DNA: TGTGCCAGCAGTTTGGGACAGAATAATGAAAAACTGTTTTTT.

The J gene is TRBJ1-5, the V gene TRBV4-3; TRBD1 aligns across 9 bases. CDR3 length: 15 residues. V dropped 2 bases and J dropped 3; count of bases not matched to a gene: 2. Germline assignment: CDR1 LGHNA and CDR2 YSLEER. CDR3 protein: CASSQTGGFNQPQHF. CDR3 DNA: TGCGCCAGCAGCCAAACAGGGGGCTTCAATCAGCCCCAGCATTTT.

The chain carries TRBV4-1 and TRBJ2-3, with unresolved D. Germline V gene sequence: CDR1 MGHRA, CDR2 YSYEKL. This CDR3 has 14 residues. V was clipped by 1 base and J by 5 bases, with 10 bases between them. In DNA form, the CDR3 reads TGCGCCAGCAGCCAAGGGCCGGGTCTAGATACGCAGTATTTT. Translation: CASSQGPGLDTQYF.

The genes are TRBV10-2 and TRBJ1-4; 9 bases map to TRBD1. Germline V CDR1 and CDR2: WSHSY, SAAADI. CDR3 length: 13 residues. Germline trimming cut 9 bases from V and 8 bases from J; bases unmatched to any gene: 7. The CDR3 loop reads CASTDRGEEKLFF. DNA of the CDR3: TGCGCCAGTACGGACAGGGGCGAAGAAAAACTGTTTTTT.

The CDR3 protein is CASSLEVFSDTQYF. The CDR3, as DNA: TGTGCCAGCAGCTTAGAGGTCTTCTCAGATACGCAGTATTTT. This rearrangement joins TRBV11-2 to TRBJ2-3; no reliable D call. The CDR3 totals 14 residues. Trimming removed 0 bases from V and 4 bases from J, with 8 bases in between. Looked up from germline, CDR1 is SGHAT and CDR2 is FQNNGV.

V is TRBV6-2 or TRBV6-3 and J is TRBJ2-3, with D uncertain. This CDR3 spans 11 amino acids. The V end was cut by 0 bases, the J end by 7 bases, with 2 bases between. CDR1 is MNHEY, CDR2 SVGEGT, per germline. The CDR3: CASSYSNTQYF. DNA for the CDR3: TGTGCCAGCAGTTACTCGAATACGCAGTATTTT.

The chain couples TRBV7-9 to TRBJ1-1, with a possible D match to TRBD1 (6 bases). The CDR3 extends over 16 amino acids. V lost 5 bases to trimming and J lost 0 bases, with 16 bases between them. Germline V gives CDR1 SEHNR, CDR2 FQNEAQ (reference sequence). The CDR3 protein is CASSAPRGHMNTEAFF. The CDR3 nucleotides are TGTGCCAGCAGCGCACCTCGGGGACACATGAACACTGAAGCTTTCTTT.

The chain joins TRBV9 to TRBJ1-6; D is undetermined. Germline lookup yields CDR1 SGDLS and CDR2 YYNGEE. Trimming removed 6 bases from V and 0 bases from J, with 22 bases in between. This CDR3 is 19 amino acids long. CDR3 bases: TGTGCCAGCACCGTGGCCGGGCCTAAAAAGGGCTCCTATAATTCACCCCTCCACTTT. Translating gives CASTVAGPKKGSYNSPLHF.

The chain couples TRBV7-2 to TRBJ1-5; TRBD1 is a possible D gene (6 bases). Deletions cut 0 bases from V and 3 bases from J, with 9 bases between. This CDR3 spans 15 amino acids. Germline values: CDR1 SGHTA, CDR2 FQGNSA. The chain's CDR3 is CASSLAGGSNQPQHF. The CDR3 coding sequence is TGTGCCAGCAGCTTAGCAGGGGGTTCCAATCAGCCCCAGCATTTT.

The rearrangement uses TRBV29-1 and TRBJ1-4; 9 nucleotides match TRBD1. The CDR3 runs 14 residues. Unmatched junction bases numbered 9, after V lost 6 bases and J lost 7 bases. Germline CDR1 SQVTM, CDR2 ANQGSEA. The CDR3 spells CSVAQGAEGEKLFF. The CDR3 coding sequence is TGCAGCGTGGCACAGGGGGCAGAAGGTGAAAAACTGTTTTTT.

The gene calls are TRBV6-5 and TRBJ2-1; 11 bases are a match to TRBD2. Germline V lookup: CDR1 MNHEY, CDR2 SVGAGI. Germline trimming cut 7 bases from V and 7 bases from J; bases unmatched to any gene: 9. There are 15 residues in the CDR3. CDR3 region: CASKDSGGARNEQFF. CDR3 DNA: TGTGCCAGCAAAGATAGCGGGGGGGCGAGGAATGAGCAGTTCTTC.

The chain joins TRBV5-5 to TRBJ1-3, with TRBD1 identical over 7 bases. CDR3 length equals 17 residues. Per the germline V gene, CDR1 is SGHKS and CDR2 is YYEKEE (reference sequence). The ends lost 4 bases at V and 0 bases at J; junction bases unmatched: 10. In DNA, the CDR3 is TGTGCCAGCAGCCGAAGGGGAACAGGGGACTCTGGAAACACCATATATTTT. The encoded protein is CASSRRGTGDSGNTIYF.

This clone came up a few times. The V gene is TRBV6-2 or TRBV6-3, the J gene TRBJ2-7; D is unclear. Looked up from germline, CDR1 is MNHEY and CDR2 is SVGEGT. This CDR3 is built from 14 residues. The V end was cut by 5 bases, the J end by 3 bases, with 14 bases between. CDR3 DNA sequence: TGTGCCAGCAGTCTCCCAAGCGCGTACTACGAGCAGTACTTC. It is translated as CASSLPSAYYEQYF.

This clone was detected once. This rearrangement joins TRBV6-2 or TRBV6-3 to TRBJ2-2; D is undetermined. The CDR3 is made up of 14 amino acids. CDR1 and CDR2 from the germline V gene are MNHEY and SVGEGT. V lost 2 bases and J lost 7, with 11 bases in between. CDR3 loop: CASSYIAADGELFF. In nucleotides, the CDR3 is TGTGCCAGCAGTTACATTGCCGCGGACGGGGAGCTGTTTTTT.

The gene calls are TRBV5-6 and TRBJ1-6; TRBD1 matches at 7 bases. This CDR3 contains 14 residues. V gave up 0 bases and J gave up 7 bases; unmatched junction bases: 1. Looked up from germline, CDR1 is SGHDT and CDR2 is YYEEEE. The CDR3, as DNA: TGTGCCAGCAGCTTGGCGGGACAGAATTCACCCCTCCACTTT. Residues: CASSLAGQNSPLHF.

This clone was picked up one time. The V gene is TRBV4-3, the J gene TRBJ2-2; maybe TRBD2 (6 bases). V dropped 3 bases and J dropped 5 bases, with 16 bases sitting between them. CDR3 length: 16 residues. Germline assignment: CDR1 LGHNA and CDR2 YSLEER. This CDR3 is CASSQLPSASTGELFF. CDR3 coding DNA: TGCGCCAGCAGCCAGCTCCCTAGCGCCTCGACCGGGGAGCTGTTTTTT.

V and J are TRBV5-1 and TRBJ2-2; D unclear. This CDR3 has 12 amino acids. V shed 0 bases and J shed 8 bases, with 5 bases lying between them. Germline V CDR1 and CDR2: SGHRS, YFSETQ. This CDR3 reads CASSLVWGELFF. CDR3 nucleotides: TGCGCCAGCAGCTTGGTGTGGGGGGAGCTGTTTTTT.

The chain couples TRBV30 to TRBJ2-3, with 9 bases identical to TRBD2. Trimming cost V 0 bases and J 4 bases; bases outside gene matches: 5. The germline CDR1 and CDR2 sequences are GTSNPN and SVGIG (reference sequence). The CDR3 extends over 15 amino acids. The CDR3 DNA sequence: TGTGCCTGGAGTGTGGAGCGGGGGGTTGCAGATACGCAGTATTTT. This gives the protein CAWSVERGVADTQYF.

V usage is TRBV6-5 and J usage is TRBJ1-1; TRBD1 agrees at 7 bases. The CDR3 runs 13 residues. V dropped 6 bases and J dropped 4; count of bases not matched to a gene: 5. Germline CDR1 and CDR2: MNHEY and SVGAGI. The CDR3 coding sequence is TGTGCCAGCAGACCCAGGGGGACCACTGAAGCTTTCTTT. Translating gives CASRPRGTTEAFF.

The chain combines TRBV3-1 (or the pseudogene TRBV3-2) with TRBJ1-6, with a weak D call TRBD1 (5 bases). V shed 4 bases and J shed 6 bases, with 13 bases lying between them. From germline, CDR1 is LGHDT and CDR2 YNNKEL (reference sequence). This CDR3 spans 15 amino acids. The CDR3: CASSRGATGNSPLHF. DNA for the CDR3: TGTGCCAGCAGCCGAGGGGCGACTGGTAATTCACCCCTCCACTTT.

Only one count was recorded for this clone. This sequence joins TRBV6-2 or TRBV6-3 and TRBJ2-5; 9 bases are shared with TRBD1. The CDR3 totals 15 residues. V lost 2 bases to trimming and J lost 3 bases; unmatched junction nucleotides: 4. CDR1 is MNHEY, CDR2 SVGEGT, per germline. The CDR3 DNA sequence: TGTGCCAGCAGTTACCCCCGGACAGGGGAAGAGACCCAGTACTTC. This translates into CASSYPRTGEETQYF.

The chain couples TRBV7-6 to TRBJ2-7; maybe TRBD1 (6 bases). CDR3 size: 14 residues. Germline loops: CDR1 SGHVS, CDR2 FNYEAQ. V shed 5 bases and J shed 4 bases, with 15 bases lying between them. The CDR3 loop reads CASSGPGQPYEQYF. The DNA for the CDR3 is TGTGCCAGCAGCGGTCCCGGACAGCCTTACGAGCAGTACTTC.

The chain joins TRBV28 to TRBJ2-6, with D unclear. The CDR3 sequence is 18 residues long. CDR1 and CDR2 from the germline V gene are MDHEN and SYDVKM. V was trimmed by 6 bases and J by 1 base, leaving 19 bases between them. The CDR3 loop reads CASRPDATKLSGANVLTF. CDR3 coding DNA: TGTGCCAGCAGGCCAGATGCCACCAAGTTGTCTGGGGCCAACGTCCTGACTTTC.

The chain couples TRBV27 to TRBJ1-2; possibly TRBD1 for D (5 bases). The germline gives CDR1 MNHEY, CDR2 SMNVEV (reference sequence). Trimming left V 2 bases short and J 2 bases short, with 12 bases between. This CDR3 contains 15 residues. This CDR3 reads CASSLLWGLNYGYTF. The CDR3 DNA is TGTGCCAGCAGTTTACTCTGGGGGTTAAACTATGGCTACACCTTC.